This TCR beta chain stems from a study of PD-1 blockade in classical Hodgkin lymphoma. The sample's time point: cycle 4 day 1 (C4D1), after six to seven weeks of nivolumab. No patient escaped relapse after autologous stem cell transplantation, and brentuximab vedotin exposure varied. Study-wide results and limits: After ASCT, patients who started nivolumab under 1 year later were excluded. It was reported that newly diagnosed patients had less baseline TCR diversity than healthy donors. Baseline diversity was lower in partial responders and progressors than complete responders.

With respect to this clone: Its antigen is currently unknown.

Clones were sequenced by immunoSEQ multiplex PCR, and TCRdb holds only the in-frame ones, with some missing. In the table there are about 46,000 clones, about 76% of which are singletons. The sequences come from peripheral blood mononuclear cells (PBMCs), collected before the fourth cycle of nivolumab. This TCR derives from a human donor with classical Hodgkin lymphoma.

CDR3 sequence reads: CASSLGDRSIGETQYF. The CDR3 DNA sequence: TGTGCCAGCAGCTTAGGGGACAGGTCAATTGGAGAGACCCAGTACTTC. The chain recombines TRBV7-2 with TRBJ2-5; 8 bases map to TRBD1. Looked up from germline, CDR1 is SGHTA and CDR2 is FQGNSA. The CDR3 sequence is 16 residues long. Trimming took 1 base from V and 4 from J; bases not matched to a gene: 8.